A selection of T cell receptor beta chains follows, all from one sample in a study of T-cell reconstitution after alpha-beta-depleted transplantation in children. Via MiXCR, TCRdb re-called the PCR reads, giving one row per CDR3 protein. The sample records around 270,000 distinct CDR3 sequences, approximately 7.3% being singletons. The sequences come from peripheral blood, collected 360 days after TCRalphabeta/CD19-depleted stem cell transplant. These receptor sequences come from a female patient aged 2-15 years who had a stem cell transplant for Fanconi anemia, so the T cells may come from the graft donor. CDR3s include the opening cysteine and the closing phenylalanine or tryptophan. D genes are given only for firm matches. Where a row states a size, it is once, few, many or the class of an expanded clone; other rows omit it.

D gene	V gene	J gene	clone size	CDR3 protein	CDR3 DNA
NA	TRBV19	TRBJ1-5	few	CASMGQSLYSNQPQHF	TGTGCCAGTATGGGCCAAAGCCTTTATAGCAATCAGCCCCAGCATTTT
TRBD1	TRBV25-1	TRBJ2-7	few	CASSRRTGQLSYEQYF	TGTGCCAGCAGTAGACGGACAGGACAACTCTCCTACGAGCAGTACTTC
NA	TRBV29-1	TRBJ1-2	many	CSVGPGGYTF	TGCAGCGTTGGGCCCGGTGGCTACACCTTC
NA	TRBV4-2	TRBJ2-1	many	CASSRRDKDPNEQFF	TGTGCCAGCAGCCGCCGGGACAAGGACCCCAATGAGCAGTTCTTC
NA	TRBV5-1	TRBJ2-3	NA	CASSLGGGPPDTQYF	TGCGCCAGCAGCTTGGGGGGGGGGCCGCCAGATACGCAGTATTTT
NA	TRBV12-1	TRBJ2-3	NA	CASSSGLAGVLSTQYF	TGTGCCAGCAGCTCGGGACTAGCGGGAGTACTTTCTACGCAGTATTTT
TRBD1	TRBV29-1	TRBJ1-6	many	CSVQQGGGDSPLHF	TGCAGCGTTCAACAGGGGGGAGGGGATTCACCCCTCCACTTT
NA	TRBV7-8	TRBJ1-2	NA	CASSPGRNGYTF	TGTGCCAGCAGCCCGGGACGGAACGGCTACACCTTC
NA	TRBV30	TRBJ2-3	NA	CAWTGPSTDTQYF	TGTGCCTGGACAGGGCCTAGCACAGATACGCAGTATTTT
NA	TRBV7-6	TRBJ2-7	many	CASSSAGGTYEQYF	TGTGCCAGCAGCTCAGCGGGCGGTACCTACGAGCAGTACTTC
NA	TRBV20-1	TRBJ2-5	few	CSATLWETQYF	TGCAGTGCTACACTGTGGGAGACCCAGTACTTC
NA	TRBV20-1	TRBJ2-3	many	CSASRDFSTDTQYF	TGCAGTGCTAGTCGGGACTTCTCCACAGATACGCAGTATTTT
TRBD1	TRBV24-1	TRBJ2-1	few	CATSDWGGTGYNEQFF	TGTGCCACCAGTGACTGGGGAGGGACAGGGTACAATGAGCAGTTCTTC
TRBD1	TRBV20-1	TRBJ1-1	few	CSARGRGTSEAFF	TGCAGTGCTAGAGGCAGGGGGACTTCTGAAGCTTTCTTT
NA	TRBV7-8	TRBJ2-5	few	CASSSPSGGQGETQYF	TGTGCCAGCAGCTCACCATCGGGGGGCCAGGGAGAGACCCAGTACTTC
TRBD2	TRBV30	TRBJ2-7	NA	CAWSVSRGTSGTPRHEQYF	TGTGCCTGGAGTGTAAGTAGGGGGACTAGCGGGACCCCGAGGCACGAGCAGTACTTC
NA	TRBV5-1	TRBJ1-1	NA	CASSFGHGLRNTEAFF	TGCGCCAGCAGCTTCGGACACGGTTTGAGGAACACTGAAGCTTTCTTT
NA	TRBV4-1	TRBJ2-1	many	CASSQGPYNEQFF	TGCGCCAGCAGCCAAGGCCCGTACAATGAGCAGTTCTTC
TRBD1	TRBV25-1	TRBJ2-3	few	CASSEYFQDRGRADTQYF	TGTGCCAGCAGTGAATATTTTCAGGACAGGGGGCGCGCAGATACGCAGTATTTT
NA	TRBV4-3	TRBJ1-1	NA	CASSQGAVGNTEAFF	TGCGCCAGCAGCCAAGGGGCCGTGGGGAACACTGAAGCTTTCTTT
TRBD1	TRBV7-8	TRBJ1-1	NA	CASSIVTGGNTEAFF	TGTGCCAGCAGCATCGTGACAGGGGGCAACACTGAAGCTTTCTTT
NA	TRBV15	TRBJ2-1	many	CATSRVSMERRTYNEQFF	TGTGCCACCAGCAGAGTTTCCATGGAGAGGAGGACCTACAATGAGCAGTTCTTC
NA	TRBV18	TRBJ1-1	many	CASSQRLIFHPEAFF	TGTGCCAGCTCACAACGACTAATTTTTCACCCTGAAGCTTTCTTT
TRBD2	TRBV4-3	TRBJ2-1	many	CASSQDRGVERGTYNEQFF	TGCGCCAGCAGCCAAGATAGGGGAGTGGAGCGGGGGACTTACAATGAGCAGTTCTTC
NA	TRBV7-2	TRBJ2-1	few	CASSLGFGANQRGEQFF	TGTGCCAGCAGCTTAGGATTTGGGGCAAATCAAAGGGGTGAGCAGTTCTTC
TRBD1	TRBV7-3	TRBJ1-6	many	CASSLTGQGEPLHF	TGTGCCAGCAGCTTGACCGGACAGGGGGAACCCCTCCACTTT
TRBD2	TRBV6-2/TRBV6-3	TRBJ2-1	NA	CASSSIHGEFRLAGAPEQFF	TGTGCCAGCAGCTCTATACACGGGGAATTCAGACTAGCGGGAGCGCCTGAGCAGTTCTTC
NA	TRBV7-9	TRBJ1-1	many	CASSLETGRDTEAFF	TGTGCCAGCAGCTTAGAAACAGGGAGGGACACTGAAGCTTTCTTT
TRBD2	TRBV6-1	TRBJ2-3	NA	CASSGGILAGGTDTQYF	TGTGCCAGCAGTGGAGGGATCCTAGCGGGGGGCACAGATACGCAGTATTTT
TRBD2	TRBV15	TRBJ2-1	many	CATSREPSGRANEQFF	TGTGCCACCAGCAGGGAACCGAGCGGGAGGGCCAATGAGCAGTTCTTC
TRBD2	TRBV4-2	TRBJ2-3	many	CASSQDPRGGRDTQYF	TGTGCCAGCAGCCAAGATCCCCGGGGGGGCCGCGATACGCAGTATTTT
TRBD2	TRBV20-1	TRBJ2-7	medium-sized	CSASKVAGIYEQYF	TGCAGTGCTAGCAAGGTAGCGGGCATCTACGAGCAGTACTTC
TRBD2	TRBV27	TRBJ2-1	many	CASSSPGLANEQFF	TGTGCCAGCAGTTCACCGGGACTAGCGAATGAGCAGTTCTTC
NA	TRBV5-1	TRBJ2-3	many	CASSFDRFPGTDTQYF	TGCGCCAGCAGCTTTGACAGGTTCCCTGGCACAGATACGCAGTATTTT
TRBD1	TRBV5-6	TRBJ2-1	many	CASSQDRGYYNEQFF	TGTGCCAGCAGCCAGGACAGGGGCTACTACAATGAGCAGTTCTTC
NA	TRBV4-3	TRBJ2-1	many	CASSQELRASADNEQFF	TGCGCCAGCAGCCAAGAGCTGAGGGCTAGCGCGGACAATGAGCAGTTCTTC
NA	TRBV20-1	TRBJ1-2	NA	CSATRAADYGYTF	TGCAGTGCTACCCGGGCAGCAGACTATGGCTACACCTTC
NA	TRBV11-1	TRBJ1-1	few	CASSSSLGYGSMNTEAFF	TGTGCCAGCAGCTCGTCCTTGGGGTATGGGAGCATGAACACTGAAGCTTTCTTT
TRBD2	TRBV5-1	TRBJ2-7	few	CASSLRGGLYEQYF	TGCGCCAGCAGTTTGCGGGGGGGCCTCTACGAGCAGTACTTC
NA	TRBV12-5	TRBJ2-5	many	CASGPGQETQYF	TGTGCTAGTGGTCCAGGCCAAGAGACCCAGTACTTC
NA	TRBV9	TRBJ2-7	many	CASSPQQDVERYEQYF	TGTGCCAGCAGCCCCCAGCAGGACGTCGAGCGCTACGAGCAGTACTTC
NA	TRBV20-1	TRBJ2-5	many	CSARVQGPETQYF	TGCAGTGCTAGAGTACAGGGTCCAGAGACCCAGTACTTC